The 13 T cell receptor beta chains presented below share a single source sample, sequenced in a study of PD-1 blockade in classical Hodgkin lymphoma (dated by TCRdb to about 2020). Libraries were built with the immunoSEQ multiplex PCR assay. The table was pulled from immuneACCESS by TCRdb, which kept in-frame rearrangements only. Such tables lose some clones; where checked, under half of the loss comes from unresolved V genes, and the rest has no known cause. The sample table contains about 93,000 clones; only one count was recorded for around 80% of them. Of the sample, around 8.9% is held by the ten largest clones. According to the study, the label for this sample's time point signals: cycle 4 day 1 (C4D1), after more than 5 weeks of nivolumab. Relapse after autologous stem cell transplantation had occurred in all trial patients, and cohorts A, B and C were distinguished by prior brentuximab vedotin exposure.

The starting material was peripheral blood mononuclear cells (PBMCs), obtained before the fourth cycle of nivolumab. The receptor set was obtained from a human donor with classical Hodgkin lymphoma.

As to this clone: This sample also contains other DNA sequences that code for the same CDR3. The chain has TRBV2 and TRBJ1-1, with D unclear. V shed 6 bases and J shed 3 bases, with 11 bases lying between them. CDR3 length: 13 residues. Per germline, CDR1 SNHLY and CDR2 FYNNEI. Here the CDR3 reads CASSEEVDTEAFF. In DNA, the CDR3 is TGTGCCAGCAGCGAGGAAGTTGACACTGAAGCTTTCTTT.

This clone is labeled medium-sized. CDR3 coding DNA: TGTGCCAGCAGGAGACTGGTGTTGGCGGCCCTCCACTTT. It translates to CASRRLVLAALHF. V usage is TRBV6-1 and J usage is TRBJ1-6; D unresolved. The CDR3 has 13 amino acids. Trimming stripped 6 bases from V and 14 bases from J, with 17 bases between. From germline, CDR1 is MNHNS and CDR2 SASEGT.

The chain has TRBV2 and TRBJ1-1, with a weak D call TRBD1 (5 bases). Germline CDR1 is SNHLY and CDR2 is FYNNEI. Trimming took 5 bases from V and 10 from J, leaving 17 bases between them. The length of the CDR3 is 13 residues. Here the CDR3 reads CASSNSGTLVAFF. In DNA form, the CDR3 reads TGTGCCAGCAGTAACTCCGGGACCTTAGTAGCTTTCTTT.

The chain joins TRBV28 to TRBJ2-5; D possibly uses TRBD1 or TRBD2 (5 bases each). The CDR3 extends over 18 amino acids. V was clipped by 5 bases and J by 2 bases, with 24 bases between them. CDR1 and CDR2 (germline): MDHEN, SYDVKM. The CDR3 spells CASSPGVGRAGIQETQYF. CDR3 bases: TGTGCCAGCAGTCCCGGGGTCGGGCGAGCAGGGATTCAAGAGACCCAGTACTTC. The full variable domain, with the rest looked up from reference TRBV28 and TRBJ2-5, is DVKVTQSSRYLVKRTGEKVFLECVQDMDHENMFWYRQDPGLGLRLIYFSYDVKMKEKGDIPEGYSVSREKKERFSLILESASTNQTSMYLCASSPGVGRAGIQETQYFGPGTRLLVL.

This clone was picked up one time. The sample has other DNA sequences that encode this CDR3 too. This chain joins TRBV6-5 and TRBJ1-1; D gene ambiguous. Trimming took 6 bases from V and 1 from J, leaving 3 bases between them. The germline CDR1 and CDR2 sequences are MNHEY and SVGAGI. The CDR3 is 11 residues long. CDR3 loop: CASRRNTEAFF. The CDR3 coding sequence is TGTGCCAGCAGACGGAACACTGAAGCTTTCTTT.

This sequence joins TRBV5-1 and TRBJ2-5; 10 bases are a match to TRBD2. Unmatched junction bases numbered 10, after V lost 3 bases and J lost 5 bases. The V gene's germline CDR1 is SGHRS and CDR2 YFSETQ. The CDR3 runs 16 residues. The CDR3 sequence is CASSSSPAGGQETQYF. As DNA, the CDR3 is TGCGCCAGCAGCTCCTCCCCAGCGGGAGGGCAGGAGACCCAGTACTTC.

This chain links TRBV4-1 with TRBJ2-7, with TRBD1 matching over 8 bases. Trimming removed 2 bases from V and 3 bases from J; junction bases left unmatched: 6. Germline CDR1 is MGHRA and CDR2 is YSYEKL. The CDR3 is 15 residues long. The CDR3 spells CASSQLTGQGYEQYF. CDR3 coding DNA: TGCGCCAGCAGCCAACTCACAGGACAGGGCTACGAGCAGTACTTC.

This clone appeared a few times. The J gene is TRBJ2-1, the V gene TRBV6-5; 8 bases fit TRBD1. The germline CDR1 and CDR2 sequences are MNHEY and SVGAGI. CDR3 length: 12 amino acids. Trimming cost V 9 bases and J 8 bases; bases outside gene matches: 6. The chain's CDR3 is CASKDRDHEQFF. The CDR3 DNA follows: TGTGCCAGTAAGGACAGGGATCATGAGCAGTTCTTC.

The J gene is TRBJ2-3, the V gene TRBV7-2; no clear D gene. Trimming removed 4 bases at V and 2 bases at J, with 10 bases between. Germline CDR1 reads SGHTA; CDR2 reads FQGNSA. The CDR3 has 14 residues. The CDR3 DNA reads TGTGCCAGCAGCTCCCGGGCCACCACAGATACGCAGTATTTT. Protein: CASSSRATTDTQYF.

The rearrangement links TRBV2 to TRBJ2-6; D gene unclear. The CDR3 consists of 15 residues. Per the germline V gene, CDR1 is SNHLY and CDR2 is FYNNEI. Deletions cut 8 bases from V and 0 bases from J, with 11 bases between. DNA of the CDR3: TGTGCCAGCGTTGGTGGGAACTCTGGGGCCAACGTCCTGACTTTC. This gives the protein CASVGGNSGANVLTF.

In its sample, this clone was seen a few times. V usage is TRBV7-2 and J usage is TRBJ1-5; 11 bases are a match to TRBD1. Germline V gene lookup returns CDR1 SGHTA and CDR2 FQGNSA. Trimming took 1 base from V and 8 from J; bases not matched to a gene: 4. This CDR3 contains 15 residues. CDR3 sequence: CASSLVGTGGEPQHF. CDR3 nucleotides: TGTGCCAGCAGCTTAGTGGGGACAGGGGGGGAGCCCCAGCATTTT.

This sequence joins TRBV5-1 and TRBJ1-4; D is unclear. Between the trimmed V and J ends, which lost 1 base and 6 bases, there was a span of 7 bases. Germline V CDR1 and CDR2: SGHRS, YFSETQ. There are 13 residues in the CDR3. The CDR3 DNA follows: TGCGCCAGCAGCTTGTCTCGGGATGAAAAACTGTTTTTT. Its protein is CASSLSRDEKLFF.

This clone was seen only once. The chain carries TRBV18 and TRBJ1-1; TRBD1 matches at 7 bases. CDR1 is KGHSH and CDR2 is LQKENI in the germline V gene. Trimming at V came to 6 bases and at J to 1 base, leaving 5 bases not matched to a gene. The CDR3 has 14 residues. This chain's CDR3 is CASSRGQQNTEAFF. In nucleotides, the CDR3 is TGTGCCAGCTCCCGGGGACAGCAGAACACTGAAGCTTTCTTT.